The 20 T cell receptor beta chains below all came from one sample that was sequenced in a study of Graves' ophthalmopathy and Graves' hyperthyroidism. The sequenced template was RNA, covering the TCR beta CDR3 region. RT-PCR was first run with HTBI primers, then multiplex PCR in a second round. Via MiXCR, TCRdb re-called the multiplex PCR reads, giving one row per CDR3 protein. The profile covers about 390,000 distinct CDR3 sequences, with about a sixth appearing a single time and roughly 2.3% taken by the ten largest. Material: peripheral blood. The receptor set was obtained from an adult woman with stable Graves' hyperthyroidism.

Concerning this clonotype itself: This may stem from a read error, because a much larger clone lies one nucleotide away. The gene calls are TRBV2 and TRBJ2-2, with a weak D call TRBD2 (6 bases). In germline, CDR1 is SNHLY, CDR2 FYNNEI. The CDR3 is 14 residues long. The CDR3 sequence is CASMEGTDTGELCF. For the CDR3, the DNA is TGTGCCAGCATGGAGGGTACGGACACCGGGGAGCTGTGTTTT.

This clonotype was counted many times. The rearrangement links TRBV27 to TRBJ2-2; the D gene could be TRBD1 or TRBD2 (5 bases each). Germline assignment: CDR1 MNHEY and CDR2 SMNVEV (reference sequence). The V and J ends lost 1 base and 0 bases respectively, with 6 bases between them. This CDR3 region has 15 residues. The chain's CDR3 is CASSLWDANTGELFF. The CDR3 region has the DNA TGTGCCAGCAGTTTATGGGACGCGAACACCGGGGAGCTGTTTTTT.

The J gene is TRBJ2-7, the V gene TRBV5-4, with D maybe TRBD1 (5 bases). Germline assignment: CDR1 SGHNT and CDR2 YYREEE (reference sequence). The CDR3 is made up of 17 amino acids. Trimming shortened V by 0 bases and J by 4 bases, and 20 bases separated the two germline ends. The CDR3 region is CASSLGEFLTVPYEQYF. Written as DNA, the CDR3 is TGTGCCAGCAGCTTGGGGGAATTCCTGACAGTACCGTACGAGCAGTACTTC. The full variable domain, rest sourced from reference TRBV5-4 and TRBJ2-7, is ETGVTQSPTHLIKTRGQQVTLRCSSQSGHNTVSWYQQALGQGPQFIFQYYREEENGRGNFPPRFSGLQFPNYSSELNVNALELDDSALYLCASSLGEFLTVPYEQYFGPGTRLTVT.

This clonotype was recorded many times. One end of the junction does not line up with germline, which may come from a read error. This chain uses TRBV19 with TRBJ2-6, with D possibly being TRBD1 (6 bases). Germline V gene lookup returns CDR1 LNHDA and CDR2 SQIVND (reference sequence). This CDR3 comprises 20 residues. Written as DNA, the CDR3 is TGTGCCAGTAGGATAGGTACAGGGAATAAGGAAAGCTCTGGGGCCAACGTCCTGACTTTC. It encodes CASRIGTGNKESSGANVLTF. The entire variable domain, with the rest obtained from reference TRBV19 and TRBJ2-6, is as follows: DGGITQSPKYLFRKEGQNVTLSCEQNLNHDAMYWYRQDPGQGLRLIYYSQIVNDFQKGDIAEGYSVSREKKESFPLTVTSAQKNPTAFYLCASRIGTGNKESSGANVLTFGAGSRLTVL.

There are many counts of this clonotype. The chain combines TRBV28 with TRBJ2-7; no clear D. Between the trimmed V and J ends, which lost 4 bases and 3 bases, there was a span of 13 bases. The length of the CDR3 is 14 residues. Germline CDR1 is MDHEN and CDR2 is SYDVKM. The CDR3 loop reads CASSSGRRDYEQYF. As DNA, the CDR3 is TGTGCCAGCAGTTCTGGGCGGAGAGACTACGAGCAGTACTTC.

This rearrangement joins TRBV6-2 or TRBV6-3 to TRBJ1-1; D unresolved. This CDR3 comprises 13 residues. The V end lost 8 bases, the J end lost 0 bases, and 10 bases lay between the germline ends. Germline V gene data show CDR1 as MNHEY and CDR2 as SVGEGT. The CDR3: CASRLVMNTEAFF. For the CDR3, the DNA is TGTGCCAGCCGATTGGTGATGAACACTGAAGCTTTCTTT.

This clonotype appeared many times. The J gene is TRBJ2-7, the V gene TRBV4-1, with 8 bases aligning to TRBD1. V trimming: 2 bases; J trimming: 5 bases; junction bases outside the gene matches: 5. Germline CDR1 reads MGHRA; CDR2 reads YSYEKL. The CDR3 contains 14 residues. CDR3 sequence (DNA): TGCGCCAGCAGCCAATCCAGGGGGCTCGACGAGCAGTACTTC. Translating gives CASSQSRGLDEQYF.

This clonotype has ten or more counts. The chain is built from TRBV27 and TRBJ1-1, with unresolved D. Germline V CDR1 and CDR2: MNHEY, SMNVEV (reference sequence). V lost 1 base and J 0 bases, leaving 9 bases between the germline ends. This CDR3 is built from 15 residues. CDR3 bases: TGTGCCAGCAGTTTATTCGGTGGGATGAACACTGAAGCTTTCTTT. It yields the protein CASSLFGGMNTEAFF.

This clonotype was seen ten or more times. The V and J genes are TRBV19 and TRBJ1-1; perhaps TRBD1 as D (5 bases). There are 16 residues in the CDR3. V dropped 3 bases and J dropped 3 bases, with 17 bases sitting between them. CDR1 and CDR2 (germline): LNHDA, SQIVND (reference sequence). CDR3 sequence (DNA): TGTGCCAGTAGTATCCCCTGGCAGGGTAGAGACACTGAAGCTTTCTTT. Its translation is CASSIPWQGRDTEAFF.

This clonotype was seen only a few times. The chain employs TRBV5-1 and TRBJ2-7, with 12 nucleotides matching TRBD1. CDR3 size: 15 residues. The germline CDR1 and CDR2 sequences are SGHRS and YFSETQ. The J segment lost 4 bases and the V segment lost 4 bases, leaving 6 bases of the junction unmatched. This CDR3 is CASSVRDRGLYEQYF. The CDR3 nucleotides read TGCGCCAGCAGCGTCCGGGACAGGGGGCTTTACGAGCAGTACTTC. Looking up the rest from reference TRBV5-1 and TRBJ2-7 gives the full variable domain: KAGVTQTPRYLIKTRGQQVTLSCSPISGHRSVSWYQQTPGQGLQFLFEYFSETQRNKGNFPGRFSGRQFSNSRSEMNVSTLELGDSALYLCASSVRDRGLYEQYFGPGTRLTVT.

This clonotype was recorded a few times. The chain has TRBV19 and TRBJ2-6; D is ambiguous. V was pared by 4 bases and J by 0 bases, with 7 bases between. Per the germline V gene, CDR1 is LNHDA and CDR2 is SQIVND (reference sequence). The CDR3 is 15 amino acids. CDR3 in amino acids: CASSRKGSGANVLTF. In DNA, the CDR3 is TGTGCCAGTAGTAGGAAGGGCTCTGGGGCCAACGTCCTGACTTTC.

At least ten counts were recorded for this clonotype. The genes are TRBV11-2 and TRBJ2-7; 8 bases match TRBD2. V dropped 5 bases and J dropped 4; count of bases not matched to a gene: 10. Germline V CDR1 and CDR2: SGHAT, FQNNGV. This CDR3 has 15 amino acids. The DNA for the CDR3 is TGTGCCAGCAGCACACAGGGCGGGGGGTTTTACGAGCAGTACTTC. This encodes CASSTQGGGFYEQYF.

This clonotype was found many times. The chain employs TRBV10-3 and TRBJ2-2; D remains ambiguous. Trimming removed 6 bases from V and 5 bases from J, with 10 bases in between. Germline V gene sequence: CDR1 ENHRY, CDR2 SYGVKD. The CDR3 is 13 amino acids. The CDR3 reads CAISLQVTGELFF. The CDR3 DNA follows: TGTGCCATCAGCCTTCAGGTTACCGGGGAGCTGTTTTTT.

V usage is TRBV20-1 and J usage is TRBJ1-2; D is possibly TRBD1 (5 bases). Germline lookup yields CDR1 DFQATT and CDR2 SNEGSKA (reference sequence). The ends were cut back, 5 bases at V and 7 bases at J, with 14 bases in the middle. This CDR3 region has 12 residues. CDR3 amino acids: CSAVRGNSGYTF. The CDR3 region has the DNA TGCAGTGCTGTACGGGGGAATAGTGGCTACACCTTC.

The table lists this clonotype with many counts. The rearrangement joins TRBV6-1 to TRBJ2-7; TRBD2 matches 9 bases. Germline V gene lookup returns CDR1 MNHNS and CDR2 SASEGT. CDR3 size: 13 residues. V shed 6 bases and J 5 bases; nucleotides not matched to a gene: 5. The chain's CDR3 is CASSPGLAHEQYF. CDR3 nucleotides: TGTGCCAGCAGCCCGGGACTAGCCCACGAGCAGTACTTC.

This clonotype came up many times. The chain recombines TRBV5-1 with TRBJ1-2; D is unresolved. CDR1 is SGHRS and CDR2 is YFSETQ in the germline V gene. The CDR3 runs to 17 residues. Trimming removed 0 bases at V and 0 bases at J, with 15 bases between. The CDR3 sequence: CASSLAAAQASNYGYTF. CDR3 nucleotides: TGCGCCAGCAGCTTGGCGGCAGCGCAGGCTTCTAACTATGGCTACACCTTC.

This clonotype was detected many times. The chain employs TRBV3-1 and TRBJ1-6; a weak D match, TRBD1 (5 bases). The germline V gene has CDR1 LGHDT and CDR2 YNNKEL (reference sequence). The CDR3 is made up of 15 amino acids. The V and J ends lost 3 bases and 5 bases respectively, with 11 bases between them. CDR3 amino acids: CASSHRVGDNSPLHF. The CDR3 DNA reads as TGTGCCAGCAGCCACCGGGTGGGGGATAATTCACCCCTCCACTTT.

This clonotype was counted many times. The chain couples TRBV6-2 or TRBV6-3 to TRBJ1-2, with D possibly being TRBD1 (6 bases). Between the trimmed V and J ends, which lost 6 bases and 4 bases, there was a span of 9 bases. The germline gives CDR1 MNHEY, CDR2 SVGEGT. The CDR3 contains 12 residues. The CDR3 loop is CASRTQGYGYTF. CDR3 bases: TGTGCCAGCAGGACACAGGGCTATGGCTACACCTTC.

This clonotype was picked up many times. This sequence joins TRBV6-2 or TRBV6-3 and TRBJ2-7; 8 nucleotides agree with TRBD1. V lost 6 bases and J lost 3; bases outside the gene matches: 10. Germline values: CDR1 MNHEY, CDR2 SVGEGT. The CDR3 runs 15 residues. CDR3 amino acids: CASSSGGARNYEQYF. In nucleotides, the CDR3 is TGTGCCAGCAGCTCAGGGGGCGCGCGGAACTACGAGCAGTACTTC.

Remarks on this clonotype: A clone one base away is much larger, so this may be a read error. J is TRBJ1-1 and V is TRBV6-4; D uncertain. CDR1 and CDR2 (germline): MRHNA, SNTAGT. The CDR3 spans 13 residues. The CDR3 sequence is CASSRTVGQEVFF. DNA for the CDR3: TGTGCCAGCAGCAGGACTGTAGGTCAAGAAGTTTTCTTT.